A selection of T cell receptor beta chains follows, all from one sample in a study of blood T cell repertoires in COVID-19. Using immunoSEQ multiplex PCR, the repertoire was profiled, and TCRdb retains in-frame clones only, with some absent. The data show about 110,000 clones, under 85% seen once. The source material was peripheral blood. The source is a woman aged 55-70 years with acute or convalescent COVID-19. The CDR3 runs from the conserved cysteine through the conserved F or W. A D gene is named only where the DNA matches it firmly.

v_call: TRBV9; d_call: TRBD2; j_call: TRBJ2-3; cdr3_nt: TGTGCCAGCAGCGTTAAGCGGGAGGTAGCGGATACGCAGTATTTT; cdr3_aa: CASSVKREVADTQYF
v_call: TRBV5-1; d_call: TRBD1; j_call: TRBJ1-6; cdr3_nt: TGCGCCAGCAGCTTACAGGGACCGGGACAGGGTAATTCACCCCTCCACTTT; cdr3_aa: CASSLQGPGQGNSPLHF
v_call: TRBV14; d_call: TRBD2; j_call: TRBJ2-1; cdr3_nt: TGTGCCAGCAGCCGAGGCTTACTAGCGGGAGCGGATGAGCAGTTCTTC; cdr3_aa: CASSRGLLAGADEQFF
v_call: TRBV5-6; d_call: TRBD2; j_call: TRBJ2-7; cdr3_nt: TGTGCCAGCAGCCCGGGAGGGCCCAAGTACGAGCAGTACTTC; cdr3_aa: CASSPGGPKYEQYF
v_call: TRBV10-3; d_call: TRBD1; j_call: TRBJ1-4; cdr3_nt: TGTGCCATCAGTGAACGTGGACAGGGGTCTTGGGAAAAACTGTTTTTT; cdr3_aa: CAISERGQGSWEKLFF
v_call: TRBV19; d_call: TRBD1; j_call: TRBJ1-1; cdr3_nt: TGTGCCAGTAGTATGAGCCCGGGACAGGGTTTGGGGAACACTGAAGCTTTCTTT; cdr3_aa: CASSMSPGQGLGNTEAFF
v_call: TRBV4-1; d_call: -; j_call: TRBJ2-2; cdr3_nt: TGCGCCAGCAGCCAAGGCGGGCGTACGAACACCGGGGAGCTGTTTTTT; cdr3_aa: CASSQGGRTNTGELFF
v_call: TRBV2; d_call: -; j_call: TRBJ1-1; cdr3_nt: TGTGCCAGCAATAGGGAGGGACACACTGAAGCTTTCTTT; cdr3_aa: CASNREGHTEAFF
v_call: TRBV5-1; d_call: -; j_call: TRBJ1-5; cdr3_nt: TGCGCCAGCAGCTCACAGGGATTTAGCAATCAGCCCCAGCATTTT; cdr3_aa: CASSSQGFSNQPQHF
v_call: TRBV6-1; d_call: -; j_call: TRBJ1-3; cdr3_nt: TGTGCCAGCAGTGAATACCAGGTATACACCATATATTTT; cdr3_aa: CASSEYQVYTIYF